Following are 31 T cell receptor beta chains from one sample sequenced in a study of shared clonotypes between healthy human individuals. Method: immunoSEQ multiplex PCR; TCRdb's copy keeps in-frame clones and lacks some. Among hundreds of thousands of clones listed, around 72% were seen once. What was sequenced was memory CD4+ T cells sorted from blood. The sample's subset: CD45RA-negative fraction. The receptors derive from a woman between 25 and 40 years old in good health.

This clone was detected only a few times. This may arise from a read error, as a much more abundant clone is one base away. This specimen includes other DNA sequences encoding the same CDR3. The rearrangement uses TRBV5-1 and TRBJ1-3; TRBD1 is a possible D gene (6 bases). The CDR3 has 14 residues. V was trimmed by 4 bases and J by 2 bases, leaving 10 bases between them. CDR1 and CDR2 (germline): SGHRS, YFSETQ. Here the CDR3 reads CASSPGTTGNTIYF. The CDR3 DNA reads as TGCGCCAGCAGCCCCGGGACAACTGGAAACACCATATATTTT.

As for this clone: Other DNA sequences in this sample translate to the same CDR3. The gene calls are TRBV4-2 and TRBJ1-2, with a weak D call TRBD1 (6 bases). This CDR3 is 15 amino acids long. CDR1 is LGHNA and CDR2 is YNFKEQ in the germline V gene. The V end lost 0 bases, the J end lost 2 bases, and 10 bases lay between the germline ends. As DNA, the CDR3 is TGTGCCAGCAGCCAAGAAAGTGGGACAAACTATGGCTACACCTTC. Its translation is CASSQESGTNYGYTF.

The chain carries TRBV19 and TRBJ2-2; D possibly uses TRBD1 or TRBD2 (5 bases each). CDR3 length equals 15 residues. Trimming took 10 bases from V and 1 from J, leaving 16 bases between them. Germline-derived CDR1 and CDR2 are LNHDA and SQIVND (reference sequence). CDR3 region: CATKIGTLNTGELFF. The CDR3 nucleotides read TGTGCCACCAAAATCGGGACGTTGAACACCGGGGAGCTGTTTTTT.

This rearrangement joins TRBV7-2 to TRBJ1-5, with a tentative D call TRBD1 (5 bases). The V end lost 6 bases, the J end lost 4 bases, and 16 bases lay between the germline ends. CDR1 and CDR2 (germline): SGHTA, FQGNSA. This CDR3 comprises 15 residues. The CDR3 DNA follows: TGTGCCAGCAGACCACCGGGGCAGGGTAATCAGCCCCAGCATTTT. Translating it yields CASRPPGQGNQPQHF.

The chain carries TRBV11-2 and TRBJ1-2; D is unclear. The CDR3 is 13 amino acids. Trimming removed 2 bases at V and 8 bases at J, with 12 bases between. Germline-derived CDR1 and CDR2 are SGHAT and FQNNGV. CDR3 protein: CASSLQRGYGYTF. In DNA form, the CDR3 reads TGTGCCAGCAGCTTACAGAGAGGTTACGGCTACACCTTC. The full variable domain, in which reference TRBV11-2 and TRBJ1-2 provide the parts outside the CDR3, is EAGVAQSPRYKIIEKRQSVAFWCNPISGHATLYWYQQILGQGPKLLIQFQNNGVVDDSQLPKDRFSAERLKGVDSTLKIQPAKLEDSAVYLCASSLQRGYGYTFGSGTRLTVV.

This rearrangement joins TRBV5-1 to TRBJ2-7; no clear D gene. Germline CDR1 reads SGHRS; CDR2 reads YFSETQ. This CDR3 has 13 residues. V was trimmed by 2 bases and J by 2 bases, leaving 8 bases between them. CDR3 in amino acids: CASSFGSPYEQYF. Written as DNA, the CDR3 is TGCGCCAGCAGCTTCGGCAGCCCCTACGAGCAGTACTTC.

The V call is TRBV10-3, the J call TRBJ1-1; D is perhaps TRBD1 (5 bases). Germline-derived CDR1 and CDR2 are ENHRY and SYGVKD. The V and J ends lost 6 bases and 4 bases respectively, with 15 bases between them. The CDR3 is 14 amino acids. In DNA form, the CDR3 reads TGTGCCATCAGAACGACGGGGGAGGGCACTGAAGCTTTCTTT. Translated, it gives CAIRTTGEGTEAFF.

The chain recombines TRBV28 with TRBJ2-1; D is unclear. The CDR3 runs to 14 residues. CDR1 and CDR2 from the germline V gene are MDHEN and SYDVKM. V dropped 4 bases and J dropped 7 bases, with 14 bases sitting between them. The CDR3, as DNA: TGTGCCAGCAGTTCGACCGGATTGGGTAATGAGCAGTTCTTC. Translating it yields CASSSTGLGNEQFF.

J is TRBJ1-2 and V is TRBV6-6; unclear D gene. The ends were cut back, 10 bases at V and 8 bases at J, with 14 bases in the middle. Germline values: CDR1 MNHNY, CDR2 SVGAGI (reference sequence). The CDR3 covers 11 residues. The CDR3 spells CATGVGGGYTF. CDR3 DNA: TGTGCCACCGGGGTGGGTGGGGGCTACACCTTC.

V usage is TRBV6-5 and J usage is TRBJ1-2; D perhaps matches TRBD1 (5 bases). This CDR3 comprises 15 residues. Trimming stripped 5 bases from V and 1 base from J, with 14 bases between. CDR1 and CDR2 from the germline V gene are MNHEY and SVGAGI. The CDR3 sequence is CASSPQGGGNYGYTF. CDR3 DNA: TGTGCCAGCAGTCCCCAGGGTGGAGGTAACTATGGCTACACCTTC.

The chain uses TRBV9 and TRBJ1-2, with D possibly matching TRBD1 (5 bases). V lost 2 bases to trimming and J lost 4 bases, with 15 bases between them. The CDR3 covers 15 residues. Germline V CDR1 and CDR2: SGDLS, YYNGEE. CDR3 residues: CASSVGETVSYGYTF. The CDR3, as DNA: TGTGCCAGCAGCGTGGGTGAGACAGTGAGCTATGGCTACACCTTC.

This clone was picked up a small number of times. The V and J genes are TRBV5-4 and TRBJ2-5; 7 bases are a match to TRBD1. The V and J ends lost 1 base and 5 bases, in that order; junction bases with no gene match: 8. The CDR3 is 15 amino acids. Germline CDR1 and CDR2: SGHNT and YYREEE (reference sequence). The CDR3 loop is CASSLLRQGSETQYF. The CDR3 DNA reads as TGTGCCAGCAGCTTGTTGAGACAGGGAAGCGAGACCCAGTACTTC.

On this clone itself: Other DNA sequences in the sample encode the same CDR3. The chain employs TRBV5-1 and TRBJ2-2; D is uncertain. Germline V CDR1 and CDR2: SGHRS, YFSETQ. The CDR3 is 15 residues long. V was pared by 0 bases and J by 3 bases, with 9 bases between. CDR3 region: CASSLGVSDTGELFF. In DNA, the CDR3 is TGCGCCAGCAGCTTGGGAGTAAGTGACACCGGGGAGCTGTTTTTT.

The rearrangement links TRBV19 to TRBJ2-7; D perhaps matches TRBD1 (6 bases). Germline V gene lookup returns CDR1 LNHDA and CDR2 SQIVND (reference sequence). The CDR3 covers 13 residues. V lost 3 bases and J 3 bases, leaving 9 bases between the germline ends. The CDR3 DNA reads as TGTGCCAGTAGTATTTTAGGGGGCTACGAGCAGTACTTC. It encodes CASSILGGYEQYF.

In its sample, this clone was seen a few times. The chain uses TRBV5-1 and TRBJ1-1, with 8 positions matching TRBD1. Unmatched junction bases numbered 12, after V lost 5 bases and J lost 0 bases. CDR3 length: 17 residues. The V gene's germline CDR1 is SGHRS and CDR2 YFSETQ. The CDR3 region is CASSSGQGRVMNTEAFF. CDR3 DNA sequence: TGCGCCAGCAGTTCTGGACAGGGCCGCGTCATGAACACTGAAGCTTTCTTT.

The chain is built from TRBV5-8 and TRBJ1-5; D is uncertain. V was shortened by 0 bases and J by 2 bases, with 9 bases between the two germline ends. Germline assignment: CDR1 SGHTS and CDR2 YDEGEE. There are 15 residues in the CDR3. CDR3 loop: CASSLGRIRNQPQHF. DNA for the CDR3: TGTGCCAGCAGCTTGGGCCGGATACGCAATCAGCCCCAGCATTTT.

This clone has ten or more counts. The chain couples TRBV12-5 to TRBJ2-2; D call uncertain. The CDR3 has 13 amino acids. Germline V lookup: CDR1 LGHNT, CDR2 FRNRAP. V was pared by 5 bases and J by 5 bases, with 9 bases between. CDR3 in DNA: TGTGCTAGTGGTGCAGATTTTACCGGGGAGCTGTTTTTT. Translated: CASGADFTGELFF.

Written as DNA, the CDR3 is TGCGCCAGCAGCTTGACAGGGGAGGGGGGCCAGCCCCAGCATTTT. It yields the protein CASSLTGEGGQPQHF. The chain couples TRBV5-1 to TRBJ1-5; 7 nucleotides line up with TRBD1. J was trimmed by 7 bases and V by 1 base; bases with no gene match: 8. Germline V CDR1 and CDR2: SGHRS, YFSETQ. The CDR3 consists of 15 residues.

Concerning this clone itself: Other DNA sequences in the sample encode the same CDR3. This chain's CDR3 is CASSPARGYEQYF. The CDR3 DNA reads as TGTGCCAGCAGCCCCGCCCGGGGGTACGAGCAGTACTTC. V is TRBV28 and J is TRBJ2-7; D is possibly TRBD2 (6 bases). Trimming took 6 bases from V and 4 from J, leaving 13 bases between them. The V gene's germline CDR1 is MDHEN and CDR2 SYDVKM. The CDR3 is 13 amino acids.

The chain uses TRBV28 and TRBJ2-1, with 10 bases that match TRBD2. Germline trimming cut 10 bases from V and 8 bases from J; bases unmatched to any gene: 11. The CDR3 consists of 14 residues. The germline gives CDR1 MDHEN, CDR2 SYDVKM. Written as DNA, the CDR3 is TGTGCCACCAAAGCGGGAGGGCCTAGAGATGAGCAGTTCTTC. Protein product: CATKAGGPRDEQFF.

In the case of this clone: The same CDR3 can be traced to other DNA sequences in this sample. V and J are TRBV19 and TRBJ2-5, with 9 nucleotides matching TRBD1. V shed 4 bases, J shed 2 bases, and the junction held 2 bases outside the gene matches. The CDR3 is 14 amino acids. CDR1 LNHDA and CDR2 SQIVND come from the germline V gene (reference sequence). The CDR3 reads CASSRGQGQETQYF. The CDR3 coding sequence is TGTGCCAGTAGTAGGGGACAGGGTCAAGAGACCCAGTACTTC.

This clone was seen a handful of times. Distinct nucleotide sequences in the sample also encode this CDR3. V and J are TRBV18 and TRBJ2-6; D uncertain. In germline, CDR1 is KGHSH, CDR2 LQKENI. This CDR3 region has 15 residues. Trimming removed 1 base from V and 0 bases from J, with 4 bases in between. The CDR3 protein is CASSPQSSGANVLTF. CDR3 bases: TGTGCCAGCTCACCACAGAGCTCTGGGGCCAACGTCCTGACTTTC.

CDR3 coding DNA: TGTGCCAGCAGGAGATATCAGCGGGAGTTCACAGATACGCAGTATTTT. Amino acids: CASRRYQREFTDTQYF. V and J are TRBV5-6 and TRBJ2-3, with 8 nucleotides matching TRBD2. The CDR3 is made up of 16 amino acids. V shed 5 bases and J 2 bases; nucleotides not matched to a gene: 10. The germline CDR1 and CDR2 sequences are SGHDT and YYEEEE.

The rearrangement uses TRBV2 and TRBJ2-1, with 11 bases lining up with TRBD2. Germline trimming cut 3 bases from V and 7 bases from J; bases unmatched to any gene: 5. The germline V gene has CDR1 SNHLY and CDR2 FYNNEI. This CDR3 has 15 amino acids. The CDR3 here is CASSDQLAGVNEQFF. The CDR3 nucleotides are TGTGCCAGCAGTGACCAACTAGCGGGAGTTAATGAGCAGTTCTTC.

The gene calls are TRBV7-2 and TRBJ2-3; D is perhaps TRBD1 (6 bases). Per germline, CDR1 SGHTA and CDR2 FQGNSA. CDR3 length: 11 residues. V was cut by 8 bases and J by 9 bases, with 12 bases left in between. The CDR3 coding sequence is TGTGCCAGCGCCTCCAGGGGAACGCAGTATTTT. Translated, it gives CASASRGTQYF.

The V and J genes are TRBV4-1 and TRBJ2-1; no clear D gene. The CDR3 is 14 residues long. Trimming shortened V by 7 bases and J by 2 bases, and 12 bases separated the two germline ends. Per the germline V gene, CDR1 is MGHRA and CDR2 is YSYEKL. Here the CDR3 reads CASKPYGAYNEQFF. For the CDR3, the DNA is TGCGCCAGCAAACCCTATGGGGCCTACAATGAGCAGTTCTTC.

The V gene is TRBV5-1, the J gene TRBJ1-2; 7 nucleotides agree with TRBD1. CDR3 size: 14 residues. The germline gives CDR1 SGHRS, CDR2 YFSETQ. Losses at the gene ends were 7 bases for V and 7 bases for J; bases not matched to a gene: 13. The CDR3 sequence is CASRITGVESGYTF. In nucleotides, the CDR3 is TGCGCCAGCCGGATTACAGGGGTTGAAAGTGGCTACACCTTC.

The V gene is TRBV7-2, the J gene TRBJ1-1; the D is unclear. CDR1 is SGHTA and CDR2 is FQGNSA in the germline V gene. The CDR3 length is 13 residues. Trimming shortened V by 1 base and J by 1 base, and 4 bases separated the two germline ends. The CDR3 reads CASSLVRNTEAFF. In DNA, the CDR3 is TGTGCCAGCAGCTTAGTTAGGAACACTGAAGCTTTCTTT.

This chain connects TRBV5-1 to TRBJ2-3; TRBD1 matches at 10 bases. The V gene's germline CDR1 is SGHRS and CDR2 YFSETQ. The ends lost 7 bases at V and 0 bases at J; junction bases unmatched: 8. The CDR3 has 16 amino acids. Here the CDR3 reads CASRQGARSSTDTQYF. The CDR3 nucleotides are TGCGCCAGCCGACAGGGGGCACGGTCTAGCACAGATACGCAGTATTTT.

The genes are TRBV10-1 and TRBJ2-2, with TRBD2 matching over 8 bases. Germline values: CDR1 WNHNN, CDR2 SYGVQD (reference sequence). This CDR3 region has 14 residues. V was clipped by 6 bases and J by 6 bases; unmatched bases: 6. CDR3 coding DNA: TGCGCCAGCAGAGATAGCGGGGCTGCCGGGGAGCTGTTTTTT. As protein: CASRDSGAAGELFF.

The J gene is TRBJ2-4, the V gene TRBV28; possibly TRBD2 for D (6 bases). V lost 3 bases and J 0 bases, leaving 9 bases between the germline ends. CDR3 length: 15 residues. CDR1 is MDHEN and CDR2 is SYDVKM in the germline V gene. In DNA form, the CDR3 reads TGTGCCAGCAGTTTGCAGCGGGTAGCCAAAAACATTCAGTACTTC. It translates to CASSLQRVAKNIQYF. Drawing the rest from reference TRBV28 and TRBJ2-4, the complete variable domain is DVKVTQSSRYLVKRTGEKVFLECVQDMDHENMFWYRQDPGLGLRLIYFSYDVKMKEKGDIPEGYSVSREKKERFSLILESASTNQTSMYLCASSLQRVAKNIQYFGAGTRLSVL.